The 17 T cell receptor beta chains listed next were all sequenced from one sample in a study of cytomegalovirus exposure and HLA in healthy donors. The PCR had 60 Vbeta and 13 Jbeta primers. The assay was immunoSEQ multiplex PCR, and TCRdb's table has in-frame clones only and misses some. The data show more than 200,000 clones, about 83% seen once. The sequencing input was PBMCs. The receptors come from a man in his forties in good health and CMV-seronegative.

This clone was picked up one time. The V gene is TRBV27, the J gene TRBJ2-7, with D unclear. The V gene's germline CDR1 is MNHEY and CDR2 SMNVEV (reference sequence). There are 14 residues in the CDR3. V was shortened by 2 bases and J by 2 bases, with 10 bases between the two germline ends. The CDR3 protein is CASSLGNTAYEQYF. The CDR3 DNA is TGTGCCAGCAGTTTAGGTAATACAGCCTACGAGCAGTACTTC.

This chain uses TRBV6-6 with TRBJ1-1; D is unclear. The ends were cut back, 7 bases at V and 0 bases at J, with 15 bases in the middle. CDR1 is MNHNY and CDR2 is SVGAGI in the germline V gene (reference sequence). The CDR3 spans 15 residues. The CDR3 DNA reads TGTGCCAGCACACTACACGGGGTTCTGAACACTGAAGCTTTCTTT. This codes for CASTLHGVLNTEAFF.

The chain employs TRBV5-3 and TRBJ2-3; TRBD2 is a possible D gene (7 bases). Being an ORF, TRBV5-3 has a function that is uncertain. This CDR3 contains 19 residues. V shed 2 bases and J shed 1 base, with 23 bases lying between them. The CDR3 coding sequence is TGTGCCAGAAGCTTAGGGGGAGGGCCCTACGGTTCGTGCACAGATACGCAGTATTTT. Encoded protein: CARSLGGGPYGSCTDTQYF.

CDR3 in DNA: TGTGCCAGCAGCCCGGACAGTGCGAGTCAGCCCCAGCATTTT. Protein: CASSPDSASQPQHF. The chain joins TRBV11-2 to TRBJ1-5; tentative D call: TRBD1 (6 bases). The CDR3 has 14 amino acids. The V end lost 5 bases, the J end lost 6 bases, and 14 bases lay between the germline ends. CDR1 SGHAT and CDR2 FQNNGV come from the germline V gene.

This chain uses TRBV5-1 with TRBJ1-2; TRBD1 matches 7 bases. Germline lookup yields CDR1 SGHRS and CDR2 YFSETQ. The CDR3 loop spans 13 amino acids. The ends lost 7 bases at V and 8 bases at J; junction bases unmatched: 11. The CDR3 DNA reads TGCGCCAGCGCCCTACAGGGGACCGACGGCTACACCTTC. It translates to CASALQGTDGYTF.

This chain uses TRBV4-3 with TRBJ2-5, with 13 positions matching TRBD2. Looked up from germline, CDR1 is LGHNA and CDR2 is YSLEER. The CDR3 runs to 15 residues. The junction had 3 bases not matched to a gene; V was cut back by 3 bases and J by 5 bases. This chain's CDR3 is CASSQGLAGTETQYF. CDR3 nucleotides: TGCGCCAGCAGCCAGGGACTAGCGGGGACCGAGACCCAGTACTTC.

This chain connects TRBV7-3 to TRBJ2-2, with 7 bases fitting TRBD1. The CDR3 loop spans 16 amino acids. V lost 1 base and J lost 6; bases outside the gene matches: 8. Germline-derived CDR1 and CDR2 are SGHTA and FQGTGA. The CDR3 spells CASSLNKGALPGELFF. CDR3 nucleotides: TGTGCCAGCAGCTTAAATAAGGGGGCTCTCCCCGGGGAGCTGTTTTTT.

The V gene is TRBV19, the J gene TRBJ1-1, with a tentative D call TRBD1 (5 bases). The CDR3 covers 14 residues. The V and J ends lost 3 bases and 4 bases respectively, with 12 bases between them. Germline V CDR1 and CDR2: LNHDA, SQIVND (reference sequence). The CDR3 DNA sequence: TGTGCCAGTAGTATCCAACCCAGGGTCACTGAAGCTTTCTTT. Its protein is CASSIQPRVTEAFF.

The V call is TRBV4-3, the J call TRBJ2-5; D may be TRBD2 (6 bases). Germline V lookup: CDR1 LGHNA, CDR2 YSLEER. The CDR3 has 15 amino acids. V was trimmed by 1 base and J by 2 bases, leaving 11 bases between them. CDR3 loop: CASSQVAGLQETQYF. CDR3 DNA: TGCGCCAGCAGCCAAGTTGCGGGGCTTCAAGAGACCCAGTACTTC.

For the CDR3, the DNA is TGTGCCAGTAGTATCCGACAGGGGTCCTACGAGCAGTACTTC. Translating it yields CASSIRQGSYEQYF. The gene calls are TRBV19 and TRBJ2-7; 8 bases are shared with TRBD1. There are 14 residues in the CDR3. Per germline, CDR1 LNHDA and CDR2 SQIVND (reference sequence). The J segment lost 1 base and the V segment lost 3 bases, leaving 2 bases of the junction unmatched.

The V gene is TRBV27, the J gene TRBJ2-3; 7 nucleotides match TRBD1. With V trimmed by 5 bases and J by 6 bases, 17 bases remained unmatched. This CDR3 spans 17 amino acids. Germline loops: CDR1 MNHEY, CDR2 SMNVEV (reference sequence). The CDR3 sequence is CASSPLGTAALVDTQYF. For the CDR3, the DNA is TGTGCCAGCAGTCCCTTGGGGACAGCGGCCCTTGTGGATACGCAGTATTTT.

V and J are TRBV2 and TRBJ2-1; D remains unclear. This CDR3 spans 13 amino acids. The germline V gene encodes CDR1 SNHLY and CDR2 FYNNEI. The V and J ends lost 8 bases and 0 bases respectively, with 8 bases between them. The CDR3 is CASRWSSYNEQFF. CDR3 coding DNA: TGTGCCAGCCGTTGGAGCTCCTACAATGAGCAGTTCTTC.

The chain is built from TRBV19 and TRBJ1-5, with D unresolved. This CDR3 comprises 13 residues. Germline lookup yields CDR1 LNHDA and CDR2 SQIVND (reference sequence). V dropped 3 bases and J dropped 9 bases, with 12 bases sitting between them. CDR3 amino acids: CASSIGSRGPQHF. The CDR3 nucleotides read TGTGCCAGTAGTATCGGCAGCCGAGGGCCCCAGCATTTT. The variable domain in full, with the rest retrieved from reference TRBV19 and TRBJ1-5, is DGGITQSPKYLFRKEGQNVTLSCEQNLNHDAMYWYRQDPGQGLRLIYYSQIVNDFQKGDIAEGYSVSREKKESFPLTVTSAQKNPTAFYLCASSIGSRGPQHFGDGTRLSIL.

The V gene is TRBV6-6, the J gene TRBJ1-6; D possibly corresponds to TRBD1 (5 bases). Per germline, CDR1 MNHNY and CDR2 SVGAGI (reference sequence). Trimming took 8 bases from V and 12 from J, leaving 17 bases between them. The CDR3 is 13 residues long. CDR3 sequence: CASGALQRGPLHF. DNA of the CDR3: TGTGCCAGCGGGGCCCTCCAGCGTGGACCCCTCCACTTT.

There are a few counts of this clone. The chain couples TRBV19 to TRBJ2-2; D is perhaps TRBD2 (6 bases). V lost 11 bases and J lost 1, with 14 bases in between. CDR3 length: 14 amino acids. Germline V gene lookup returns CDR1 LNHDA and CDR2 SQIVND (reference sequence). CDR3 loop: CASKWDWNTGELFF. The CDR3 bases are TGTGCCTCTAAGTGGGACTGGAACACCGGGGAGCTGTTTTTT.

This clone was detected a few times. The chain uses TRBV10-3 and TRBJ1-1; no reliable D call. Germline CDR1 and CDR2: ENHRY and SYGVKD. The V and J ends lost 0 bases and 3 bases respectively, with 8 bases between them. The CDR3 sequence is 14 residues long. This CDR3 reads CAISESIRDTEAFF. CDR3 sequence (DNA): TGTGCCATCAGTGAGTCGATCCGGGACACTGAAGCTTTCTTT.

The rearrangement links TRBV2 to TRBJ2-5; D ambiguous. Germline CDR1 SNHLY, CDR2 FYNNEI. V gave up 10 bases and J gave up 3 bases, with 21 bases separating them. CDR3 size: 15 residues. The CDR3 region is CATEEIFTAEETQYF. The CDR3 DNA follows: TGTGCCACCGAGGAGATTTTTACCGCCGAAGAGACCCAGTACTTC.